This T cell receptor beta chain comes out of a study of cytomegalovirus exposure and HLA in healthy donors. For the study at large: In a later analysis, the approximately 110 validation repertoires were reported to have used the same platform as the roughly 670 first-cohort repertoires.

Libraries were prepared by immunoSEQ multiplex PCR; TCRdb keeps only in-frame clonotypes and omits some of them. The profile covers 250,000 to 400,000 clones, with nearly 90% appearing a single time and around 0.88% taken by the ten largest. Germline-derived CDR1 and CDR2 are SGHAT and FQNNGV. The CDR3 has 17 residues. Trimming removed 3 bases from V and 6 bases from J, with 22 bases in between. These donors were members of the roughly 120-subject validation cohort, a group separate from the roughly 670-subject first cohort. Input material: PBMCs. This TCR came from a man under 40 in good health and CMV-seronegative. The chain employs TRBV11-2 and TRBJ2-3; D might be TRBD1 (5 bases). This CDR3 is CASSFKSGHLSGDTQYF. The CDR3, as DNA: TGTGCCAGCAGCTTTAAGTCCGGACACCTCTCCGGGGATACGCAGTATTTT. The whole variable domain, remainder taken from reference TRBV11-2 and TRBJ2-3, is EAGVAQSPRYKIIEKRQSVAFWCNPISGHATLYWYQQILGQGPKLLIQFQNNGVVDDSQLPKDRFSAERLKGVDSTLKIQPAKLEDSAVYLCASSFKSGHLSGDTQYFGPGTRLTVL.